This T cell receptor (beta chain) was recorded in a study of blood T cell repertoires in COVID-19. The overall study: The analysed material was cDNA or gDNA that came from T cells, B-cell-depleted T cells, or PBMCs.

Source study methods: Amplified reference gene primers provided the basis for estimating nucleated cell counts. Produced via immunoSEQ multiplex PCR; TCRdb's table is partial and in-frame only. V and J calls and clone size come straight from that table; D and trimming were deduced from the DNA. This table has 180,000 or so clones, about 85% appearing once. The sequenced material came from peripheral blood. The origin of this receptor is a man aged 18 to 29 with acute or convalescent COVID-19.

The chain's CDR3 is CASRPQGNPRELFF. The CDR3 DNA reads as TGTGCCAGCAGACCTCAGGGGAATCCGCGGGAGCTGTTTTTT. V usage is TRBV28 and J usage is TRBJ2-2, with D maybe TRBD1 (6 bases). V lost 6 bases and J lost 9, with 17 bases in between. CDR1 is MDHEN, CDR2 SYDVKM, per germline. This CDR3 has 14 residues.